This T cell receptor beta chain was observed in a study of tumor-infiltrating lymphocytes in primary liver carcinoma. The CDR3 spans 14 residues. V gave up 6 bases and J gave up 0 bases, with 10 bases separating them. The germline V gene encodes CDR1 MDHEN and CDR2 SYDVKM. Both RNA and DNA were isolated together from roughly 20-30 mg of bulk tissue that had not been sorted. With approximately 500 ng total RNA as template and a constant-region primer, TCR beta cDNA was made. Researchers made the TCR beta libraries by running three nested multiplex PCR rounds with slightly modified ARM-PCR. With TRBV1-TRBV30 forward primers and a C-beta reverse primer, the first two PCR rounds were run for approximately 9 cycles each. TCRdb passed the multiplex PCR reads through MiXCR, listing each CDR3 protein once. The repertoire has some 30,000 distinct CDR3 sequences, around 78% of them found once; the top ten carry about 35%.

This clonotype was seen ten or more times. The specimen sequenced was liver tumor tissue from sampling region 5. Subset reported: tumor region T5, tumor centre. The receptor was isolated from a man aged 40-50 years with primary liver carcinoma and hepatitis B virus infection. This sequence joins TRBV28 and TRBJ2-3; perhaps TRBD1 as D (5 bases). The CDR3 nucleotides read TGTGCCAGCAGGGACATGACTAGCACAGATACGCAGTATTTT. Translated, it gives CASRDMTSTDTQYF.